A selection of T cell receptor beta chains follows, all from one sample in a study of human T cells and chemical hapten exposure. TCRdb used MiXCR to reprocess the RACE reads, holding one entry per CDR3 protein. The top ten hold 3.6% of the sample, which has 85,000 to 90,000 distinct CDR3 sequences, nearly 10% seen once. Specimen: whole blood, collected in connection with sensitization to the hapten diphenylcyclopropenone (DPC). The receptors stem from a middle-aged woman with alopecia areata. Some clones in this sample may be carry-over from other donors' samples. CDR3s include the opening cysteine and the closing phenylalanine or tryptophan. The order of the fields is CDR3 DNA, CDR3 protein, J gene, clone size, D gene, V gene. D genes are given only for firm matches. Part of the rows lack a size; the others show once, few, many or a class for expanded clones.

DNA: TGTGCCAGCAGCTTTGACAGGGGTGCTGAAGCTTTCTTT
CDR3: CASSFDRGAEAFF
J: TRBJ1-1
size: few
D: TRBD1
V: TRBV7-3

DNA: TGTGCCAGCAAGGCGGTCTCCGGGACCACCGGGGAGCTGTTTTTT
CDR3: CASKAVSGTTGELFF
J: TRBJ2-2
size: many
D: NA
V: TRBV2

DNA: TGTGCCAGCACGGCAGGGATCTCCTACGAGCAGTACTTC
CDR3: CASTAGISYEQYF
J: TRBJ2-7
size: many
D: NA
V: TRBV2

DNA: TGTGCCAGCAACAGTAAGGGACACTCCTACGAGCAGTACTTC
CDR3: CASNSKGHSYEQYF
J: TRBJ2-7
size: few
D: NA
V: TRBV7-2

DNA: TGTGCCAGCAGCCCCAGAAACAATGAGCAGTTCTTC
CDR3: CASSPRNNEQFF
J: TRBJ2-1
size: many
D: NA
V: TRBV6-1

DNA: TGTGCCAGCAGTTTTCGAGAGGGCAGGGGGACGCACGAGCAGTACTTC
CDR3: CASSFREGRGTHEQYF
J: TRBJ2-7
size: many
D: TRBD1
V: TRBV5-4

DNA: TGTGCCAGCAGCTTGGAAGGACAGCCGAACACTGAAGCTTTCTTT
CDR3: CASSLEGQPNTEAFF
J: TRBJ1-1
size: few
D: NA
V: TRBV5-5

DNA: TGTGCCAGCAACCAACCGGGACAGGGTTTTGAGACCCAGTACTTC
CDR3: CASNQPGQGFETQYF
J: TRBJ2-5
size: NA
D: TRBD1
V: TRBV28

DNA: TGTGCCAGCAGCTTAGCGGTGGGGGGCACTGAAGCTTTCTTT
CDR3: CASSLAVGGTEAFF
J: TRBJ1-1
size: many
D: NA
V: TRBV11-2

DNA: TGCAGTGCCAGTAGGGGTAGCGGGGGTGAGACCCAGTACTTC
CDR3: CSASRGSGGETQYF
J: TRBJ2-5
size: many
D: TRBD2
V: TRBV20-1

DNA: TGTGCCATCAGCCAAAACTATGGCTACACCTTC
CDR3: CAISQNYGYTF
J: TRBJ1-2
size: many
D: NA
V: TRBV10-3

DNA: TGTGCCAGCAGTGAAATGGGGCCCGGGGAGCTGTTTTTT
CDR3: CASSEMGPGELFF
J: TRBJ2-2
size: few
D: NA
V: TRBV2

DNA: TGTGCCAGTTCCGGGACAGGCTTATCTGGGGCCAACGTCCTGACTTTC
CDR3: CASSGTGLSGANVLTF
J: TRBJ2-6
size: many
D: TRBD1
V: TRBV19

DNA: TGTGCCAGCAGTTACTCAGGGACGGCCTTCGATGGCTACACCTTC
CDR3: CASSYSGTAFDGYTF
J: TRBJ1-2
size: few
D: NA
V: TRBV6-5

DNA: TGTGCCAGCAGCGCGGGACTAGCGGGGTCCTACGAGCAGTACTTC
CDR3: CASSAGLAGSYEQYF
J: TRBJ2-7
size: NA
D: TRBD2
V: TRBV7-2

DNA: TGTGCCAGCAGCCCAAGGGGGGCCCTTAGCACAGATACGCAGTATTTT
CDR3: CASSPRGALSTDTQYF
J: TRBJ2-3
size: many
D: NA
V: TRBV6-1

DNA: TGTGCCAGCAGCGACATGGACAGGAGCTCCTACGAGCAGTACTTC
CDR3: CASSDMDRSSYEQYF
J: TRBJ2-7
size: few
D: TRBD1
V: TRBV6-5

DNA: TGTGCCAGCAGCTACAGGAGGTGGGCAAGTCTGCCCTACGAGCAGTACTTC
CDR3: CASSYRRWASLPYEQYF
J: TRBJ2-7
size: few
D: NA
V: TRBV7-2

DNA: TGTGCCAGCAGTCACGGACTGTCATGGGGTAGCAATCAGCCCCAGCATTTT
CDR3: CASSHGLSWGSNQPQHF
J: TRBJ1-5
size: few
D: NA
V: TRBV12-3/TRBV12-4

DNA: TGCGCCAGCAGCTTGGTGGGGAGCACTGAAGCTTTCTTT
CDR3: CASSLVGSTEAFF
J: TRBJ1-1
size: many
D: NA
V: TRBV5-1

DNA: TGTGCCAGCAGGGCAGGTTTGGAGTATGGCTACACCTTC
CDR3: CASRAGLEYGYTF
J: TRBJ1-2
size: many
D: NA
V: TRBV9

DNA: TGCGCCAGCAGCCCCGGGACTAGTTTTGCGAACATTCAGTACTTC
CDR3: CASSPGTSFANIQYF
J: TRBJ2-4
size: NA
D: TRBD2
V: TRBV5-1

DNA: TGTGCCAGCAGTTACTCGATCCGGGGGACTTTGGAGACCCAGTACTTC
CDR3: CASSYSIRGTLETQYF
J: TRBJ2-5
size: many
D: NA
V: TRBV6-2/TRBV6-3

DNA: TGTGCCAGTACCCCCGGGGGAAAACTGTTTTTT
CDR3: CASTPGGKLFF
J: TRBJ1-4
size: many
D: NA
V: TRBV19

DNA: TGTGCCAGCAGCAAAACCGGGGAAGAGCAGTACTTC
CDR3: CASSKTGEEQYF
J: TRBJ2-7
size: many
D: NA
V: TRBV12-3/TRBV12-4

DNA: TGCAGCGTCGCACTCCAAAATGAGCAGTTCTTC
CDR3: CSVALQNEQFF
J: TRBJ2-1
size: few
D: NA
V: TRBV29-1

DNA: TGTGCCAGCAGCTTAAAGGGGGGCGGTGGCTACACCTTC
CDR3: CASSLKGGGGYTF
J: TRBJ1-2
size: many
D: NA
V: TRBV7-2

DNA: TGTGCCAGCAGTTACTCTATGGAGGGCAATCAGCCCCAGCATTTT
CDR3: CASSYSMEGNQPQHF
J: TRBJ1-5
size: NA
D: NA
V: TRBV6-5

DNA: TGTGCCAGCTCACCACCGGCGGGGGGGAGCTCCTACAATGAGCAGTTCTTC
CDR3: CASSPPAGGSSYNEQFF
J: TRBJ2-1
size: many
D: TRBD2
V: TRBV18

DNA: TGCAGCGCCGGGACAGGGTGGTACGAGCAGTACTTC
CDR3: CSAGTGWYEQYF
J: TRBJ2-7
size: few
D: TRBD1
V: TRBV29-1

DNA: TGCGCCAGCAGCCAAGACGCCGGGACAGGGGGCACTGAAGCTTTCTTT
CDR3: CASSQDAGTGGTEAFF
J: TRBJ1-1
size: NA
D: TRBD1
V: TRBV4-1

DNA: TGTGCCAGCAGTTTAGTCACTAGCGGGAACAATGAGCAGTTCTTC
CDR3: CASSLVTSGNNEQFF
J: TRBJ2-1
size: once
D: TRBD2
V: TRBV12-3/TRBV12-4

DNA: TGTGCCATAGGGACAGGGGGCAATCAGCCCCAGCATTTT
CDR3: CAIGTGGNQPQHF
J: TRBJ1-5
size: few
D: TRBD1
V: TRBV10-3

DNA: TGTGCCAGCAGCCATCCCGGAGGAAACGAGCAGTACTTC
CDR3: CASSHPGGNEQYF
J: TRBJ2-7
size: few
D: NA
V: TRBV14

DNA: TGTGCCAGCAGCCAAAGACCCGGGGAGTACGAGCAGTACTTC
CDR3: CASSQRPGEYEQYF
J: TRBJ2-7
size: few
D: NA
V: TRBV4-2

DNA: TGCGCCAGCAGCCAATCCTCCGACAGCTCCTACGAGCAGTACTTC
CDR3: CASSQSSDSSYEQYF
J: TRBJ2-7
size: many
D: NA
V: TRBV4-1

DNA: TGCAGCGTATTACCGGGCCCATCCACGTACGAGCAGTACTTC
CDR3: CSVLPGPSTYEQYF
J: TRBJ2-7
size: NA
D: NA
V: TRBV29-1

DNA: TGCGCCAGCAGCTTTACAGACATGAACACTGAAGCTTTCTTT
CDR3: CASSFTDMNTEAFF
J: TRBJ1-1
size: few
D: NA
V: TRBV5-1

DNA: TGTGCCAGCAGTACGGATAAGACTAGCGGGTATAATGAGCAGTTCTTC
CDR3: CASSTDKTSGYNEQFF
J: TRBJ2-1
size: few
D: TRBD2
V: TRBV5-5

DNA: TGTGCCAGCAGTGATGAACTACAGGGGATTTCTAACTATGGCTACACCTTC
CDR3: CASSDELQGISNYGYTF
J: TRBJ1-2
size: many
D: TRBD1
V: TRBV28

DNA: TGTGCCAGCAGCTTAGACAGAAGCTCTGGAAACACCATATATTTT
CDR3: CASSLDRSSGNTIYF
J: TRBJ1-3
size: few
D: NA
V: TRBV7-2

DNA: TGCAGTGCTAGTGCCGTTTCCGGGACAGGGGGTGGCTACACCTTC
CDR3: CSASAVSGTGGGYTF
J: TRBJ1-2
size: many
D: TRBD1
V: TRBV20-1

DNA: TGCAGCGGCCAGGGTGGCGGGGGGTTTCAAGAGACCCAGTACTTC
CDR3: CSGQGGGGFQETQYF
J: TRBJ2-5
size: NA
D: TRBD2
V: TRBV29-1

DNA: TGTGCCAGCAGTCAGGGGTCTGAGCAGTTCTTC
CDR3: CASSQGSEQFF
J: TRBJ2-1
size: many
D: NA
V: TRBV6-2/TRBV6-3

DNA: TGTGCCAGCAGCTTCAGAGGCAGGGCACACGAGCAGTACTTC
CDR3: CASSFRGRAHEQYF
J: TRBJ2-7
size: NA
D: NA
V: TRBV7-2

DNA: TGCAGCGTTGCCTCCAGGGACATCGGCTACGAGCAGTACTTC
CDR3: CSVASRDIGYEQYF
J: TRBJ2-7
size: NA
D: NA
V: TRBV29-1

DNA: TGCGCCAGCAGCCAAGGCCTAGCCCGGGGGCTTAACACTGAAGCTTTCTTT
CDR3: CASSQGLARGLNTEAFF
J: TRBJ1-1
size: NA
D: NA
V: TRBV4-1

DNA: TGTGCCAGCAGCCAAGATCGTCTAGGAGCGGGGGGGCCTGGAGATACGCAGTATTTT
CDR3: CASSQDRLGAGGPGDTQYF
J: TRBJ2-3
size: few
D: TRBD2
V: TRBV3-1

DNA: TGCAGTGCTAGAGTAGTATGGGGGGCTGACACTGAAGCTTTCTTT
CDR3: CSARVVWGADTEAFF
J: TRBJ1-1
size: few
D: NA
V: TRBV20-1

DNA: TGTGCCAGCAGTACCCCGGACGCGGCTACTGAAAAACTGTTTTTT
CDR3: CASSTPDAATEKLFF
J: TRBJ1-4
size: many
D: NA
V: TRBV28

DNA: TGCGCCAGCAGCGGGGGAGGGCGGAACTATGGCTACACCTTC
CDR3: CASSGGGRNYGYTF
J: TRBJ1-2
size: many
D: NA
V: TRBV5-1

DNA: TGTGTCAGCACCCCAGGGAGGGGAGACTATGGCTACACCTTC
CDR3: CVSTPGRGDYGYTF
J: TRBJ1-2
size: NA
D: NA
V: TRBV7-8

DNA: TGTGCCAGCAGTTACGGGGAGACCGGGGAGCTGTTTTTT
CDR3: CASSYGETGELFF
J: TRBJ2-2
size: few
D: NA
V: TRBV6-2/TRBV6-3

DNA: TGTGCCAGCTCAACCAATACAGGGTCCTACAATGAGCAGTTCTTC
CDR3: CASSTNTGSYNEQFF
J: TRBJ2-1
size: many
D: NA
V: TRBV12-3/TRBV12-4

DNA: TGCACCTGTTTCGATCCGCCCGGCCAAGAGACCCAGTACTTC
CDR3: CTCFDPPGQETQYF
J: TRBJ2-5
size: many
D: NA
V: TRBV29-1

DNA: TGTGCCAGCAGCTTCACCAACACCGGGGAGCTGTTTTTT
CDR3: CASSFTNTGELFF
J: TRBJ2-2
size: NA
D: NA
V: TRBV7-3